This TCR beta chain was obtained from a study of neurological immune-mediated disorders. Study information: A relapsing-remitting course was seen in about 90% of the roughly 34 multiple sclerosis patients and a secondary progressive course in 3.

5'RACE with 10-nucleotide random UMIs produced the cDNA. TCRdb reprocessed the 5' RACE reads via MiXCR and lists one record per CDR3 protein. The sample yields approximately 36,000 distinct CDR3 sequences, more than 3% seen once. Time point given: longitudinal time-point 1 (baseline). For the unsorted libraries, 2 million PBMCs stored at -80 C served as input. Germline-derived CDR1 and CDR2 are SGHRS and YFSETQ. J lost 7 bases, V lost 4 bases, and 12 bases had no gene match. The CDR3 extends over 16 amino acids. By share of the sample, this clonotype is medium-sized. The clonotype was recovered from a woman in her fifties or sixties with multiple sclerosis. J is TRBJ2-1 and V is TRBV5-1; 9 nucleotides line up with TRBD1. Sequencing was done on a sample of PBMCs. The CDR3 region is CASSHSGTGRGNEQFF. The CDR3 nucleotides read TGCGCCAGCAGCCACTCTGGGACAGGGCGAGGAAATGAGCAGTTCTTC.